These T cell receptor beta chains were read from a single sample in a study of T cell clusters in autoimmune cytopenias. TCRdb re-called the multiplex PCR reads and gives one entry per CDR3 protein, without DNA. Its table lists 12,000 or so distinct CDR3 sequences. These data were likewise used in another study, on T cell repertoires in aging, cancer and after chemotherapy.

The sequencing sample was made of peripheral blood. These receptors were obtained from a human donor in good health. The CDR3 runs from the conserved cysteine through the conserved F or W. Fields, in order: clone size, V gene, J gene, CDR3 protein. Clone size is not always given. Where it is, it says once, few, many or a class for expanded clones.

-	TRBV7-6	TRBJ2-1	CASSLSGGGYNEQFF
medium-sized	TRBV7-9	TRBJ2-5	CASSLGALETQYF
-	TRBV14	TRBJ2-7	CASSLGTLLEQYF
-	TRBV12-3/TRBV12-4	TRBJ1-2	CASTQGGRSGGASYGYTF
-	TRBV18	TRBJ2-7	CASSRFPGGTTGEQYF
-	TRBV18	TRBJ1-6	CASSPPGRNNSPLHF
-	TRBV4-2	TRBJ1-4	CASSQDPGRGEKLFF
-	TRBV7-2	TRBJ2-3	CASSLAAGNTDTQYF
medium-sized	TRBV27	TRBJ1-1	CASSGRARPEAFF
medium-sized	TRBV7-9	TRBJ2-7	CASSLRTGWSHEQYF
medium-sized	TRBV7-3	TRBJ2-3	CASSLGLAAFTDTQYF
-	TRBV4-3	TRBJ1-3	CASSRSPQGTGNTIYF
-	TRBV7-2	TRBJ2-5	CASSFQTSGGETQYF
-	TRBV28	TRBJ1-1	CASSFYRNTEAFF
medium-sized	TRBV6-5	TRBJ2-7	CASRGTGTGAYEQYF
-	TRBV7-9	TRBJ1-2	CASSFTRDRGRENYGYTF
-	TRBV5-1	TRBJ2-7	CASSLGGDEQYF
-	TRBV25-1	TRBJ2-4	CAPRRAGTIAKNIQYF
-	TRBV10-3	TRBJ2-1	CATVFSGVYNEQFF
medium-sized	TRBV30	TRBJ2-7	CAWSAGGTRYEQYF
-	TRBV20-1	TRBJ1-1	CSAREDRVAFF
-	TRBV19	TRBJ1-5	CASSIWSGGAQSPQHF
medium-sized	TRBV6-1	TRBJ2-5	CASSEARVYSGGPGETQYF
medium-sized	TRBV6-5	TRBJ2-7	CASTPGTGRFEQYF
-	TRBV11-1	TRBJ1-5	CASSPGPGDQPQHF
-	TRBV5-6	TRBJ1-6	CASSPGGGGAYNSPLHF
-	TRBV5-6	TRBJ2-1	CASSLAVGSGGANSYNEQFF
medium-sized	TRBV29-1	TRBJ1-4	CSVDGGRNEKLFF
medium-sized	TRBV29-1	TRBJ1-1	CSAYRNTEAFF
medium-sized	TRBV19	TRBJ2-1	CASRPTGGAYNEQFF
-	TRBV28	TRBJ2-7	CATRGDVSYEQYF
-	TRBV6-5	TRBJ1-4	CASTKTGGEKLFF
-	TRBV11-2	TRBJ1-4	CASSLAEVPGEKLFF
medium-sized	TRBV7-2	TRBJ1-3	CASSLVGVGNTIYF
medium-sized	TRBV30	TRBJ2-1	CAWNKRPEQFF
medium-sized	TRBV29-1	TRBJ2-5	CSVGVGGGGETQYF
-	TRBV7-6	TRBJ2-3	CASSSPLGWRGTTDTQYF
-	TRBV4-3	TRBJ2-2	CASSQESDNTGELFF
medium-sized	TRBV12-3/TRBV12-4	TRBJ1-2	CASSSPPGGYTF
-	TRBV30	TRBJ2-3	CAWDERGAGDTQYF
-	TRBV7-2	TRBJ1-6	CASSLNRSSYNSPLHF
-	TRBV6-1	TRBJ1-1	CASRENTEAFF
medium-sized	TRBV7-2	TRBJ1-6	CASSLAWTDLFLHF
-	TRBV6-2/TRBV6-3	TRBJ2-3	CASNPSTGSGTQYF
medium-sized	TRBV10-3	TRBJ2-3	CAIQGPASTDTQYF
-	TRBV6-4	TRBJ2-2	CARWGQGVTGELFF
-	TRBV27	TRBJ2-7	CASSPSGWSSSYEQYF
medium-sized	TRBV6-5	TRBJ2-1	CASSELGRGTYNEQFF
-	TRBV4-3	TRBJ1-2	CASSQRTGGGYTF
-	TRBV7-9	TRBJ1-4	CASSLELGGSEKLFF
-	TRBV10-3	TRBJ1-1	CATQAGGTEAFF
medium-sized	TRBV6-5	TRBJ2-7	CASSEPATYEQYF